A single sample gave rise to the 31 T cell receptor beta chains below, sequenced in a study of regulatory T cells in long-lasting Graves disease. The time point denotes: persistent/refractory GD, antithyroid drugs over 5 years with positive TRAb. The TCR library used RNA extracted from PBMCs. Investigators prepared the TCR beta libraries by applying iRepertoire HTBI primers and Arm-PCR of CDR3 regions. From the multiplex PCR reads, TCRdb called clonotypes with MiXCR, one entry per CDR3 protein. The table shows roughly 490,000 distinct CDR3 sequences, with less than 25% occurring only once. Sample: peripheral blood mononuclear cells (PBMCs), taken when the disease was refractory, from a patient treated with antithyroid drugs. The origin of the receptors is a female donor with Graves disease.

The chain employs TRBV27 and TRBJ1-5; D is undetermined. This CDR3 is 14 amino acids long. V dropped 4 bases and J dropped 6 bases, with 13 bases sitting between them. CDR1 is MNHEY, CDR2 SMNVEV, per germline (reference sequence). DNA of the CDR3: TGTGCCAGCAGTTCCCCCCTGCGGGGTCAGCCCCAGCATTTT. Translation gives CASSSPLRGQPQHF.

This chain joins TRBV15 and TRBJ1-3; TRBD1 agrees at 9 bases. This CDR3 has 17 amino acids. Germline V CDR1 and CDR2: LNHNV, YYDKDF (reference sequence). Trimming removed 0 bases from V and 1 base from J; junction bases left unmatched: 4. CDR3 in amino acids: CATSRDGGTGSGNTIYF. CDR3 coding DNA: TGTGCCACCAGCAGAGATGGCGGGACAGGGTCTGGAAACACCATATATTTT.

Many counts were recorded for this clonotype. This rearrangement joins TRBV28 to TRBJ2-5; D not certain. Trimming took 3 bases from V and 7 from J, leaving 6 bases between them. From germline, CDR1 is MDHEN and CDR2 SYDVKM. This CDR3 comprises 11 residues. This CDR3 is CASSFSGTQYF. CDR3 nucleotide sequence: TGTGCCAGCAGTTTCTCGGGGACCCAGTACTTC.

The chain uses TRBV29-1 and TRBJ2-7; possibly TRBD2 for D (5 bases). This CDR3 contains 12 residues. CDR1 is SQVTM and CDR2 is ANQGSEA in the germline V gene. The germline V and J ends were trimmed by 4 bases and 3 bases, with 10 bases remaining between them. The CDR3: CSVGQADYEQYF. Written as DNA, the CDR3 is TGCAGCGTTGGCCAAGCGGACTACGAGCAGTACTTC.

The rearrangement links TRBV5-4 to TRBJ1-6; D is undetermined. V was trimmed by 6 bases and J by 10 bases, leaving 20 bases between them. The CDR3 runs to 15 residues. Germline values: CDR1 SGHNT, CDR2 YYREEE (reference sequence). CDR3 residues: CASNFPLGSGSPLHF. DNA of the CDR3: TGTGCCAGCAACTTTCCCCTGGGATCGGGATCACCCCTCCACTTT.

As to this clonotype: This could be a read error, since a much larger clone is one nucleotide away. The chain links TRBV6-5 to TRBJ2-5; TRBD2 matches at 8 bases. Unmatched junction bases numbered 9, after V lost 8 bases and J lost 1 base. Germline V gene lookup returns CDR1 MNHEY and CDR2 SVGAGI. CDR3 size: 15 residues. As DNA, the CDR3 is TGTGCCAGCGGTTCCAGCGGGGGTATCCAAGAGACCCAGTACTTC. Protein sequence: CASGSSGGIQETQYF.

The V gene is TRBV7-3, the J gene TRBJ1-2; D not resolved. The CDR3 runs to 15 residues. Germline assignment: CDR1 SGHTA and CDR2 FQGTGA. The V end lost 5 bases, the J end lost 1 base, and 14 bases lay between the germline ends. CDR3 loop: CASSRQSTFNYGYTF. The CDR3 region has the DNA TGTGCCAGCAGCCGGCAATCCACCTTTAACTATGGCTACACCTTC.

This clonotype has just a few counts. The rearrangement uses TRBV19 and TRBJ2-7, with 7 bases that match TRBD1. Germline trimming cut 5 bases from V and 3 bases from J; bases unmatched to any gene: 7. Looked up from germline, CDR1 is LNHDA and CDR2 is SQIVND (reference sequence). The CDR3 spans 14 residues. CDR3 region: CASSFRDSYYEQYF. The CDR3 DNA sequence: TGTGCCAGTAGTTTCCGGGACAGCTACTACGAGCAGTACTTC.

The chain couples TRBV20-1 to TRBJ1-3; tentative D call: TRBD1 (5 bases). This CDR3 region has 16 residues. CDR1 is DFQATT, CDR2 SNEGSKA, per germline (reference sequence). The V end was cut by 0 bases, the J end by 0 bases, with 12 bases between. DNA of the CDR3: TGCAGTGCTAGAGACAGGGAGTCCCCCTCTGGAAACACCATATATTTT. Its protein is CSARDRESPSGNTIYF.

This clonotype appeared many times. The rearrangement links TRBV7-3 to TRBJ2-7; possibly TRBD2 for D (5 bases). Germline assignment: CDR1 SGHTA and CDR2 FQGTGA. CDR3 length equals 14 residues. V was shortened by 4 bases and J by 6 bases, with 16 bases between the two germline ends. The CDR3 region is CASSSSGLGSEQYF. CDR3 DNA: TGTGCCAGCAGCTCATCCGGACTTGGGAGCGAGCAGTACTTC.

This clonotype has a count of ten or more. This chain connects TRBV24-1 to TRBJ2-2, with 8 bases that match TRBD1. Trimming removed 3 bases from V and 5 bases from J; junction bases left unmatched: 4. Germline V lookup: CDR1 KGHDR, CDR2 SFDVKD. The CDR3 totals 15 residues. CDR3 nucleotides: TGTGCCACCAGTGATCCGGGACAGGTGACCGGGGAGCTGTTTTTT. This gives the protein CATSDPGQVTGELFF.

This clonotype was seen at least ten times. The chain has TRBV2 and TRBJ1-5, with TRBD1 matching over 7 bases. CDR3 length: 15 amino acids. Unmatched junction bases numbered 7, after V lost 6 bases and J lost 2 bases. CDR1 is SNHLY, CDR2 FYNNEI, per germline. This CDR3 reads CASRRQGDGNQPQHF. The DNA of the CDR3 is TGTGCCAGCAGACGACAGGGCGACGGCAATCAGCCCCAGCATTTT.

The J gene is TRBJ1-1, the V gene TRBV12-3 or TRBV12-4, with 8 bases fitting TRBD1. This CDR3 contains 16 residues. V was clipped by 1 base and J by 2 bases; unmatched bases: 6. CDR3 in amino acids: CASSLVQGGINTEAFF. In DNA form, the CDR3 reads TGTGCCAGCAGTTTAGTACAGGGGGGGATCAACACTGAAGCTTTCTTT.

Concerning this clonotype itself: A much more abundant neighbour one base away suggests this may be a read error. V gene TRBV6-1 combines with J gene TRBJ1-2; TRBD1 aligns across 9 bases. V was clipped by 7 bases and J by 4 bases; unmatched bases: 10. The CDR3 has 15 amino acids. Germline values: CDR1 MNHNS, CDR2 SASEGT. In nucleotides, the CDR3 is TGTGCCAGCACCTCCCCCGGACAGGGGAGCTATGGCTACACCTTC. Translating it yields CASTSPGQGSYGYTF.

This clonotype was detected many times. The gene calls are TRBV28 and TRBJ2-7; D gene unclear. The CDR3 consists of 12 residues. Germline-derived CDR1 and CDR2 are MDHEN and SYDVKM. Trimming shortened V by 6 bases and J by 2 bases, and 8 bases separated the two germline ends. The CDR3 reads CASRRPTYEQYF. Here the CDR3 DNA reads TGTGCCAGCAGGCGGCCGACCTACGAGCAGTACTTC. The variable domain in full, completed from reference TRBV28 and TRBJ2-7, reads DVKVTQSSRYLVKRTGEKVFLECVQDMDHENMFWYRQDPGLGLRLIYFSYDVKMKEKGDIPEGYSVSREKKERFSLILESASTNQTSMYLCASRRPTYEQYFGPGTRLTVT.

This clonotype was seen repeatedly, ten times or more. The rearrangement links TRBV20-1 to TRBJ1-1, with 7 bases lining up with TRBD1. In germline, CDR1 is DFQATT, CDR2 SNEGSKA (reference sequence). The CDR3 is 14 amino acids. J was trimmed by 3 bases and V by 5 bases; bases with no gene match: 9. DNA for the CDR3: TGCAGTGCTCAACGCGGGACAGACTACACTGAAGCTTTCTTT. It is translated as CSAQRGTDYTEAFF.

The rearrangement uses TRBV11-3 and TRBJ2-7; 8 positions agree with TRBD2. Germline CDR1 is SGHNT and CDR2 is YENEEA. Trimming cost V 4 bases and J 0 bases; bases outside gene matches: 11. This CDR3 comprises 17 residues. CDR3 DNA: TGTGCCAGCAGCTACCCCACGGGACTAGTTGTCTCCTACGAGCAGTACTTC. This translates into CASSYPTGLVVSYEQYF.

The genes are TRBV4-1 and TRBJ1-4; D gene ambiguous. The V gene's germline CDR1 is MGHRA and CDR2 YSYEKL. Between the trimmed V and J ends, which lost 3 bases and 7 bases, there was a span of 6 bases. This CDR3 contains 12 residues. As DNA, the CDR3 is TGCGCCAGCAGCCAGGGAATTGAAAAACTGTTTTTT. Translating it yields CASSQGIEKLFF.

This clonotype was seen more than once but under ten times. The genes are TRBV7-9 and TRBJ1-1, with 7 bases that match TRBD1. Germline loops: CDR1 SEHNR, CDR2 FQNEAQ (reference sequence). The CDR3 loop spans 15 amino acids. V was clipped by 5 bases and J by 6 bases; unmatched bases: 12. In DNA, the CDR3 is TGTGCCAGCAGCCAAAGTGACAGGGAGATCCCTGAAGCTTTCTTT. Its translation: CASSQSDREIPEAFF.

To note about this clonotype: The junction departs from germline at one end; a sequencing error may be responsible. The CDR3 region is CASSPKTHVAGGTGELFF. In DNA form, the CDR3 reads TGCGCCAGCAGCCCAAAGACGCATGTGGCCGGGGGAACCGGGGAGCTGTTTTTT. J is TRBJ2-2 and V is TRBV7-8; maybe TRBD2 (6 bases). Germline V CDR1 and CDR2: SGHVS, FQNEAQ. The CDR3 consists of 18 residues.

This clonotype was recorded at least ten times. V usage is TRBV6-2 or TRBV6-3 and J usage is TRBJ1-6, with D uncertain. Germline lookup yields CDR1 MNHEY and CDR2 SVGEGT. V gave up 0 bases and J gave up 8 bases, with 8 bases separating them. CDR3 size: 14 residues. CDR3 bases: TGTGCCAGCAGTTACTCGAGAGACTATTCACCCCTCCACTTT. It is translated as CASSYSRDYSPLHF.

The CDR3 reads CASSQEGRDMEKLFF. In DNA form, the CDR3 reads TGCGCCAGCAGCCAAGAGGGCAGGGATATGGAAAAACTGTTTTTT. The gene calls are TRBV4-3 and TRBJ1-4; possibly TRBD1 for D (5 bases). CDR1 is LGHNA and CDR2 is YSLEER in the germline V gene. The length of the CDR3 is 15 residues. V dropped 0 bases and J dropped 8 bases, with 13 bases sitting between them.

This clonotype occurred a few times. The chain is built from TRBV6-1 and TRBJ2-7; 9 bases map to TRBD2. The CDR3 is 15 amino acids. Unmatched junction bases numbered 8, after V lost 6 bases and J lost 2 bases. Germline CDR1 and CDR2: MNHNS and SASEGT. The CDR3 region has the DNA TGTGCCAGCAGAGCGGGGGGAGGGGGCGCCTACGAGCAGTACTTC. Translation: CASRAGGGGAYEQYF.

This clonotype came up many times. The CDR3 region is CASSQGPDHYTF. In DNA, the CDR3 is TGTGCCAGCAGCCAAGGCCCAGATCACTACACCTTC. V usage is TRBV3-1 and J usage is TRBJ1-2, with unresolved D. This CDR3 comprises 12 residues. Germline V CDR1 and CDR2: LGHDT, YNNKEL (reference sequence). The V end lost 1 base, the J end lost 10 bases, and 10 bases lay between the germline ends. The whole variable domain, remainder taken from reference TRBV3-1 and TRBJ1-2, is DTAVSQTPKYLVTQMGNDKSIKCEQNLGHDTMYWYKQDSKKFLKIMFSYNNKELIINETVPNRFSPKSPDKAHLNLHINSLELGDSAVYFCASSQGPDHYTFGSGTRLTVV.

The CDR3 here is CSAPAPLLAEASYEQYF. Written as DNA, the CDR3 is TGCAGTGCTCCTGCCCCCTTACTAGCGGAAGCCTCCTACGAGCAGTACTTC. The chain is built from TRBV20-1 and TRBJ2-7; 8 positions match TRBD2. Losses at the gene ends were 5 bases for V and 0 bases for J; bases not matched to a gene: 15. The CDR3 consists of 17 residues. In germline, CDR1 is DFQATT, CDR2 SNEGSKA (reference sequence).

The table lists this clonotype with a few counts. This chain connects TRBV7-2 to TRBJ1-1; D gene ambiguous. Trimming pared 2 bases from V and 1 base from J, leaving 11 bases between. The CDR3 runs to 15 residues. Germline CDR1 and CDR2: SGHTA and FQGNSA. As DNA, the CDR3 is TGTGCCAGCAGCTTACTTGGAATGAGGAACACTGAAGCTTTCTTT. Protein: CASSLLGMRNTEAFF.

As to this clonotype: The conserved phenylalanine or tryptophan normally closing the CDR3 is absent here, so this likely arose from a read error. The chain links TRBV24-1 to TRBJ2-7; weak D call: TRBD2 (6 bases). V lost 4 bases and J lost 2, with 14 bases in between. Germline CDR1 KGHDR, CDR2 SFDVKD. The CDR3 totals 15 residues. CDR3 sequence (DNA): TGTGCCACCAGTGAAGGGGTGGGGGGAACCTACGAGCAGTACCTC. Translating it yields CATSEGVGGTYEQYL.

The V call is TRBV6-1, the J call TRBJ1-6; no firm D call. The CDR3 totals 14 residues. The germline V gene encodes CDR1 MNHNS and CDR2 SASEGT. Between the trimmed V and J ends, which lost 6 bases and 7 bases, there was a span of 13 bases. The CDR3 DNA reads as TGTGCCAGCAGCAATCCCGGGAGAAATTCACCCCTCCACTTT. Protein: CASSNPGRNSPLHF.

J is TRBJ2-7 and V is TRBV7-9, with D unclear. CDR3 length equals 12 residues. V was clipped by 4 bases and J by 5 bases, with 9 bases between them. Germline V gene data show CDR1 as SEHNR and CDR2 as FQNEAQ (reference sequence). CDR3 region: CASSSGRNEQYF. The CDR3 nucleotides read TGTGCCAGCAGCTCGGGTCGCAACGAGCAGTACTTC.

This clonotype was observed a few times. The final CDR3 position lacks the conserved phenylalanine or tryptophan, pointing to a likely read error. It is unclear where the CDR3 begins or ends on the DNA, so no DNA is shown, and the CDR3 is as TCRdb lists it. This chain connects TRBV2 to TRBJ1-2; the table's D call TRBD1 went unverified against the DNA. Germline lookup yields CDR1 SNHLY and CDR2 FYNNEI. The CDR3 sequence runs 13 residues, both termini included. This chain's CDR3 is CASRLQGSLISEL.

J is TRBJ2-2 and V is TRBV29-1; 11 nucleotides line up with TRBD1. The V and J ends lost 6 bases and 5 bases, in that order; junction bases with no gene match: 5. The CDR3 length is 14 residues. CDR1 and CDR2 (germline): SQVTM, ANQGSEA. Here the CDR3 reads CSVKGQGETGELFF. As DNA, the CDR3 is TGCAGCGTCAAGGGACAGGGGGAAACCGGGGAGCTGTTTTTT.